This TCR beta chain was captured by sequencing in a study of long-term antiretroviral therapy in people with HIV. Samples were assayed with immunoSEQ v3.0 at survey level. Sequencing was designed to cover roughly 40,000-50,000 T-cell genomes in each sample. This table comes from immunoSEQ multiplex PCR, and its TCRdb copy is limited to in-frame clones, with some not included. The repertoire holds roughly 29,000 clones, with 95% as singletons. Remarks on this clone: What it binds is unknown.

Study conclusions and caveats: Versus controls, repertoires in people with HIV had narrower CDR3 length ranges. At every time point, clones expanded before ART dominated the repertoire.

The clonotype was recovered from a man aged 45 to 65 with HIV. The material sequenced was unsorted PBMCs, taken 5.3 years after starting antiretroviral therapy.

The CDR3 DNA reads as TGCGCCAGCCTCGGGCGGGGGCGAGATACGCAGTATTTT. Amino acids: CASLGRGRDTQYF. J is TRBJ2-3 and V is TRBV10-1; D might be TRBD2 (7 bases). Germline V CDR1 and CDR2: WNHNN, SYGVQD (reference sequence). This CDR3 spans 13 amino acids. V was clipped by 8 bases and J by 5 bases, with 14 bases between them.